This T cell receptor (beta chain) stems from a study of blood T cell repertoires in COVID-19. Study-level information: Acute and convalescent COVID-19 specimens originated in the United States, Italy and Spain. PBMCs, B-cell-depleted T cells, or T cells were the source of the cDNA or gDNA that made up the material.

Methods used by the authors: Amplified reference gene primers provided the basis for estimating nucleated cell counts. The repertoire was sequenced with immunoSEQ multiplex PCR; TCRdb's copy has only in-frame clones and lacks some. The DNA gave D and trimming, while V, J and clone size come from that table. The sample lists 150,000 to 200,000 clones, about 89% occurring once. This clone was detected only once. Material for sequencing was peripheral blood. This TCR was sampled from a man aged 65 to 79 with acute or convalescent COVID-19.

The CDR3 spells CASSPNGNTEAFF. The CDR3 DNA sequence: TGTGCCAGCAGCCCCAACGGTAACACTGAAGCTTTCTTT. This chain uses TRBV3-1 (or the pseudogene TRBV3-2) with TRBJ1-1, with D hard to call. Trimming took 4 bases from V and 2 from J, leaving 8 bases between them. Germline-derived CDR1 and CDR2 are LGHDT and YNNKEL (reference sequence). This CDR3 is built from 13 residues.